This TCR beta chain came from a study of shared clonotypes between healthy human individuals. Findings and caveats of the study: Investigators collected only blood, and repertoires in tissues likely differ.

The CDR3 region is 17 residues in length, termini included. On this clone itself: What it binds is unknown. Because the CDR3's place on the DNA is in doubt, the DNA is left out and the CDR3 is given as listed by TCRdb.

Libraries were prepared by immunoSEQ multiplex PCR; TCRdb keeps only in-frame clonotypes and omits some of them. The sample lists about 1.1 million clones, around three quarters seen once, with 0.4% to 0.55% in the top ten. What was sequenced was memory CD4+ T cells from PBMCs. Subset defined: CD45RA-negative fraction. This chain uses TRBV12-1 with TRBJ1-2; the D call TRBD1 from the table was never checked on the DNA. TRBV12-1 is designated a pseudogene. This TCR came from a young man in good health. Some clones in this sample may be carry-over from other donors' samples. The CDR3 loop is CASSFGAGTGVAYGYTF.